These T cell receptor beta chains were read from a single sample in a study of blood T cells in healthy people across ages. TCRdb passed the 5' RACE reads through MiXCR, listing each CDR3 protein once. Seen here are under 1,100,000 distinct CDR3 sequences, approximately 26% observed once, and the top ten hold about 0.72%. These same records also appear under a second study, on T cells of mothers and their children.

What was sequenced was blood. The receptors shown here come from a girl aged 2 to 9 in good health. Both conserved end residues are part of each CDR3. A D gene is named only where the DNA matches it firmly. Size values are once, few and many counts, or a class for expanded clones, and some rows have none.

J gene,V gene,clone size,D gene,CDR3 protein,CDR3 DNA
TRBJ1-1,TRBV6-2/TRBV6-3,few,-,CASRPTPSTKMTNTEAFF,TGTGCCAGCAGACCGACACCGTCCACAAAGATGACGAACACTGAAGCTTTCTTT
TRBJ2-1,TRBV20-1,-,-,CSSKRTNEQFF,TGCAGTTCCAAAAGGACCAATGAGCAGTTCTTC
TRBJ2-1,TRBV7-2,-,-,CASSPIFLSGVYNEQFF,TGTGCCAGCAGCCCCATCTTCCTATCGGGAGTCTACAATGAGCAGTTCTTC
TRBJ1-1,TRBV12-3/TRBV12-4,few,-,CASSSRTRTFF,TGTGCCAGCAGCAGCAGGACTAGAACTTTCTTT
TRBJ2-4,TRBV5-6,-,-,CASSPRENIQYF,TGTGCCAGCAGCCCTCGGGAGAACATTCAGTACTTC
TRBJ2-7,TRBV28,-,-,CASSFRGDSYEQYF,TGTGCCAGCAGTTTCAGGGGGGATTCCTACGAGCAGTACTTC
TRBJ2-5,TRBV20-1,-,-,CSARVATGYQETQYF,TGCAGTGCTAGAGTAGCTACAGGGTACCAAGAGACCCAGTACTTC
TRBJ2-5,TRBV29-1,few,-,CSVDDWTQYF,TGCAGCGTTGACGATTGGACCCAGTACTTC
TRBJ1-3,TRBV6-5,-,TRBD1,CASIRDRGPGNTIYF,TGTGCCAGCATCAGGGACAGGGGGCCTGGAAACACCATATATTTT
TRBJ1-2,TRBV27,few,-,CASRSREHRNRGYTF,TGTGCCAGCCGCTCCCGTGAACACAGGAATCGTGGCTACACCTTC
TRBJ2-4,TRBV6-2/TRBV6-3,-,-,CASSFGTAPNIQYF,TGTGCCAGCAGTTTCGGGACGGCGCCTAACATTCAGTACTTC
TRBJ1-5,TRBV2,-,-,CASRAGFPSNQPQHF,TGTGCTAGCAGGGCAGGTTTCCCTAGCAATCAGCCCCAGCATTTT
TRBJ1-2,TRBV3-1,-,-,CASSQRKHYGYTF,TGTGCCAGCAGCCAAAGGAAGCACTATGGCTACACCTTC
TRBJ2-1,TRBV5-1,few,TRBD2,CASSSRLASMGNGPREQFF,TGCGCCAGCAGCAGCCGACTAGCATCGATGGGGAACGGACCCCGTGAGCAGTTCTTC
TRBJ2-3,TRBV3-1,-,TRBD2,CASSQELAGMDTQYF,TGTGCCAGCAGCCAAGAACTAGCGGGAATGGATACGCAGTATTTT
TRBJ2-5,TRBV29-1,many,-,CSVEGAQETQYF,TGCAGCGTTGAAGGGGCTCAAGAGACCCAGTACTTC
TRBJ1-1,TRBV9,few,-,CASNVDAAYTEAFF,TGTGCCAGCAACGTTGACGCGGCGTACACTGAAGCTTTCTTT
TRBJ2-1,TRBV12-3/TRBV12-4,-,-,CASSLLGGPGENNEQFF,TGTGCCAGCAGTTTGTTGGGGGGGCCAGGAGAAAACAATGAGCAGTTCTTC
TRBJ2-1,TRBV7-9,-,-,CASRLDRAIGHEQFF,TGTGCCAGCAGACTGGATAGGGCTATCGGGCATGAGCAGTTCTTC
TRBJ1-2,TRBV15,few,-,CATSRVVLDGYTF,TGTGCCACCAGCAGAGTGGTACTAGATGGCTACACCTTC
TRBJ2-1,TRBV5-1,few,TRBD2,CASTPARGGYNEQFF,TGCGCCAGCACACCGGCGCGGGGGGGATACAATGAGCAGTTCTTC
TRBJ1-1,TRBV2,-,-,CASRSQMNTEAFF,TGTGCCAGCAGGAGTCAGATGAACACTGAAGCTTTCTTT
TRBJ2-5,TRBV11-2,-,-,CASSLDLLASEETQYF,TGTGCCAGCAGCTTAGACCTTCTAGCATCTGAAGAGACCCAGTACTTC
TRBJ2-2,TRBV20-1,many,-,CSLTGPAGTGELFF,TGCAGCCTGACCGGGCCCGCGGGCACCGGGGAGCTGTTTTTT
TRBJ2-1,TRBV4-2,-,-,CASSQEFGGEQFF,TGTGCCAGCAGCCAAGAATTCGGGGGTGAGCAGTTCTTC
TRBJ2-5,TRBV25-1,few,TRBD2,CASCPAGQETQYF,TGTGCCAGCTGCCCAGCGGGACAAGAGACCCAGTACTTC
TRBJ1-2,TRBV29-1,-,-,CSVERQDPYGYTF,TGCAGCGTTGAACGACAGGACCCCTATGGCTACACCTTC